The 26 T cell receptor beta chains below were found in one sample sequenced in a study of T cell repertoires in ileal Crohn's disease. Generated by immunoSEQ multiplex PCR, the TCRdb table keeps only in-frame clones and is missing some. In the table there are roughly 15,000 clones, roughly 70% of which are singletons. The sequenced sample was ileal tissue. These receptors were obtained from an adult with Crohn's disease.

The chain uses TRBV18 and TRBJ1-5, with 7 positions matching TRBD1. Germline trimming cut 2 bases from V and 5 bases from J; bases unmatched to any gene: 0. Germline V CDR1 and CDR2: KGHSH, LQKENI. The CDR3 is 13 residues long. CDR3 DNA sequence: TGTGCCAGCTCACCAACAGGGGATCAGCCCCAGCATTTT. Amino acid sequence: CASSPTGDQPQHF.

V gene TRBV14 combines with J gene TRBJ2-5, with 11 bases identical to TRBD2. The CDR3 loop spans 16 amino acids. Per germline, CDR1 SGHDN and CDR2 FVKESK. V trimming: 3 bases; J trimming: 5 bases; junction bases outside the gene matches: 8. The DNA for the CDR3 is TGTGCCAGCAGCCACTATAGCGGGAGGGTTGCGGAGACCCAGTACTTC. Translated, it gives CASSHYSGRVAETQYF.

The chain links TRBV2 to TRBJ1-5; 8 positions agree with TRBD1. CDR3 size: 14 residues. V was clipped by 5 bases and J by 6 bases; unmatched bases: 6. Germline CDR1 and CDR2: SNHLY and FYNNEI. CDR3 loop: CASSYTGGAQPQHF. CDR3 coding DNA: TGTGCCAGCAGTTATACAGGGGGAGCTCAGCCCCAGCATTTT.

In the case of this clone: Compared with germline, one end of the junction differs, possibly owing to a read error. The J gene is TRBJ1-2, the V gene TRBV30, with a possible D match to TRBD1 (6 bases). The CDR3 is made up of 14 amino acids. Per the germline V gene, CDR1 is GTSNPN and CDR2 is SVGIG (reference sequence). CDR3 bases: TGTGCCTGGAGTGGCAGGGGCGTCATCTATGGCCACACCTTC. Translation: CAWSGRGVIYGHTF.

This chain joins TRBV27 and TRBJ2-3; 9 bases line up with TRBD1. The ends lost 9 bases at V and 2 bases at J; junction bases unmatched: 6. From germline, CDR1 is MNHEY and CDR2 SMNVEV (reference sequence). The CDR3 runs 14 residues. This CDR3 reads CASNRGRFTDTQYF. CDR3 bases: TGTGCCAGTAACAGGGGGCGATTCACAGATACGCAGTATTTT.

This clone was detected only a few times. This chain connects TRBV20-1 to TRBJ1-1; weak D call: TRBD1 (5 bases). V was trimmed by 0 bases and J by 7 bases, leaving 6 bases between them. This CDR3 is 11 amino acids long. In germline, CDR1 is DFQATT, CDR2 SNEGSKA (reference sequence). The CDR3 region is CSARDRDEAFF. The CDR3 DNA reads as TGCAGTGCTAGAGACAGGGATGAAGCTTTCTTT.

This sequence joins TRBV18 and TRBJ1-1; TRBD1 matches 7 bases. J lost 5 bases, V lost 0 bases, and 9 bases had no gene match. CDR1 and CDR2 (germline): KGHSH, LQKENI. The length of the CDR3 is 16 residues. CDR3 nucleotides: TGTGCCAGCTCACCACCGGGGACAGCCTCGAAGACTGAAGCTTTCTTT. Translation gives CASSPPGTASKTEAFF.

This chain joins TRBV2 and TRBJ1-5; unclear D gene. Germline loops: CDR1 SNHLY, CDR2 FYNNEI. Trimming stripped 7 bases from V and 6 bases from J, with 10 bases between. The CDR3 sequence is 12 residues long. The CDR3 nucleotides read TGTGCCAGCAACTTCGGTGGTCAGCCCCAGCATTTT. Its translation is CASNFGGQPQHF. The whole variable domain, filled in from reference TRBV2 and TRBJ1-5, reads EPEVTQTPSHQVTQMGQEVILRCVPISNHLYFYWYRQILGQKVEFLVSFYNNEISEKSEIFDDQFSVERPDGSNFTLKIRSTKLEDSAMYFCASNFGGQPQHFGDGTRLSIL.

The CDR3 spells CSVARQGRVEAFF. The DNA for the CDR3 is TGCAGCGTTGCGCGACAGGGACGGGTTGAAGCTTTCTTT. The chain links TRBV29-1 to TRBJ1-1, with 7 bases aligning to TRBD1. After removal of 4 bases from V and 7 bases from J, the junction contained 9 bases not matched to a gene. CDR1 is SQVTM, CDR2 ANQGSEA, per germline. The CDR3 is 13 residues long.

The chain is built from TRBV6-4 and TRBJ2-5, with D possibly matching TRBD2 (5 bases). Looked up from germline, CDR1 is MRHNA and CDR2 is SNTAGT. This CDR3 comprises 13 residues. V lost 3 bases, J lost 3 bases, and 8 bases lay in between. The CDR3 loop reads CASSEKAEETQYF. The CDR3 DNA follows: TGTGCCAGCAGTGAGAAAGCGGAAGAGACCCAGTACTTC.

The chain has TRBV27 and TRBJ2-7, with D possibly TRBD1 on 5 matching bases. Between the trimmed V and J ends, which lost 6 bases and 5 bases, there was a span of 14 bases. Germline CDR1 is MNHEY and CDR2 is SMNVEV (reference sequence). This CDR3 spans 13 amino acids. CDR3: CASSRQSRDEQYF. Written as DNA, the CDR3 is TGTGCCAGCAGCAGACAGTCAAGGGACGAGCAGTACTTC.

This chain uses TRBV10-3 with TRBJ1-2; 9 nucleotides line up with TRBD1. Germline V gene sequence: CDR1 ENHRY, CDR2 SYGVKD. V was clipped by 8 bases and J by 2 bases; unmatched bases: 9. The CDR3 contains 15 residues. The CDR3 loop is CAIRLRDRENYGYTF. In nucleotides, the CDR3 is TGTGCCATCCGACTCCGGGACAGGGAAAACTATGGCTACACCTTC.

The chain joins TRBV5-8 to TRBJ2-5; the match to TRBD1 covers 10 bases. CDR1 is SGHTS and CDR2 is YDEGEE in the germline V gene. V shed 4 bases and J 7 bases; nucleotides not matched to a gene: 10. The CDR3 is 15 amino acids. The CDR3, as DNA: TGTGCCAGCAGCCAAAGGGACAGGGGCGGCGGGACCCAGTACTTC. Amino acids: CASSQRDRGGGTQYF. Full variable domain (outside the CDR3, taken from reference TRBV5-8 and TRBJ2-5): EAGVTQSPTHLIKTRGQQATLRCSPISGHTSVYWYQQALGLGLQFLLWYDEGEERNRGNFPPRFSGRQFPNYSSELNVNALELEDSALYLCASSQRDRGGGTQYFGPGTRLLVL.

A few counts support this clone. DNA of the CDR3: TGTGCCTGGAGGACAGCTGGGGCCAACGTCCTGACTTTC. Its protein product is CAWRTAGANVLTF. The chain employs TRBV30 and TRBJ2-6; the D gene is possibly TRBD1 (5 bases). Trimming removed 3 bases at V and 2 bases at J, with 5 bases between. The CDR3 runs 13 residues. CDR1 GTSNPN and CDR2 SVGIG come from the germline V gene (reference sequence).

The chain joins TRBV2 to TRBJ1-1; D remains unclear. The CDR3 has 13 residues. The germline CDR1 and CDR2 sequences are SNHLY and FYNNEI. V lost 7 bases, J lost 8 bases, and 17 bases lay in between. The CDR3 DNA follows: TGTGCCAGCAAACTTACCCCCGGGGTAGAAGCTTTCTTT. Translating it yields CASKLTPGVEAFF.

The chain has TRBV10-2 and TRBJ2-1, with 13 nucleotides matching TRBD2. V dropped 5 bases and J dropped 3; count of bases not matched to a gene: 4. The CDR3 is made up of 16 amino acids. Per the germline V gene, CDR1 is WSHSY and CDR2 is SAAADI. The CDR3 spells CASSFRTSGGYNEQFF. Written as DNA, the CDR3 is TGCGCCAGCAGTTTCCGGACTAGCGGGGGCTACAATGAGCAGTTCTTC.

CDR3 protein: CSAKGGHGYTF. The CDR3 nucleotides are TGCAGCGCCAAAGGAGGGCATGGCTACACCTTC. This chain connects TRBV20-1 to TRBJ1-2; no definite D call. The CDR3 has 11 residues. Germline CDR1 reads DFQATT; CDR2 reads SNEGSKA (reference sequence).

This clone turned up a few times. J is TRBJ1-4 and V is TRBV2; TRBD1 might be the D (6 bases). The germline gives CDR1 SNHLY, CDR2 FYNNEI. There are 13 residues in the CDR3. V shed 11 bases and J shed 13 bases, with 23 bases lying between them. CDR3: CAGKPGQSSGLFF. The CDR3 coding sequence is TGTGCCGGTAAACCGGGACAATCGTCGGGACTGTTTTTT.

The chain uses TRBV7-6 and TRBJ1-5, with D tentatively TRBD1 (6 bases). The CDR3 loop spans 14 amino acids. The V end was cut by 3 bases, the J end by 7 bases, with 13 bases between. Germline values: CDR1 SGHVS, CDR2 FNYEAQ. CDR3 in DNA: TGTGCCAGCAGCTTGGACCTACAGGGACAGCCCCAGCATTTT. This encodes CASSLDLQGQPQHF.

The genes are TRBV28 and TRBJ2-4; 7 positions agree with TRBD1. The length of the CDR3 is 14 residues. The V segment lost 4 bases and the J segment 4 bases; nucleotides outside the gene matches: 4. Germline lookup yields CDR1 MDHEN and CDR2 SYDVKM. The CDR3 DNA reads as TGTGCCAGCAGTTCGGGACAGAGAAAAAACATTCAGTACTTC. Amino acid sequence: CASSSGQRKNIQYF. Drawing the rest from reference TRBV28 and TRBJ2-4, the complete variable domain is DVKVTQSSRYLVKRTGEKVFLECVQDMDHENMFWYRQDPGLGLRLIYFSYDVKMKEKGDIPEGYSVSREKKERFSLILESASTNQTSMYLCASSSGQRKNIQYFGAGTRLSVL.

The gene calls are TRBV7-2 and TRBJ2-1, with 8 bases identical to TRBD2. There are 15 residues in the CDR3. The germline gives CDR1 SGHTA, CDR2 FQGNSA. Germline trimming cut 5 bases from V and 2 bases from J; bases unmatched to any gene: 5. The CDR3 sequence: CASSLGLGTYNEQFF. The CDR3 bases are TGTGCCAGCAGCCTGGGACTAGGAACCTACAATGAGCAGTTCTTC.

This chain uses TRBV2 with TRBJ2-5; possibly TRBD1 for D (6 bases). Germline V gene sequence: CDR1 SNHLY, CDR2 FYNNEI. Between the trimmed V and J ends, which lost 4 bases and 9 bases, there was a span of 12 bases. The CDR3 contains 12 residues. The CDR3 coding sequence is TGTGCCAGCAGTGGAGGGGGTGGGGCCCAGTACTTC. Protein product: CASSGGGGAQYF.

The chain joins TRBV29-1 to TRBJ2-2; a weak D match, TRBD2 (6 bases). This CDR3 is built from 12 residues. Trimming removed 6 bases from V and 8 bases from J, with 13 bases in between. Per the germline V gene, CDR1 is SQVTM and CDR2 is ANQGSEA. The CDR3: CSVAGSGGELFF. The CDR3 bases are TGCAGCGTGGCGGGGTCCGGAGGGGAGCTGTTTTTT.

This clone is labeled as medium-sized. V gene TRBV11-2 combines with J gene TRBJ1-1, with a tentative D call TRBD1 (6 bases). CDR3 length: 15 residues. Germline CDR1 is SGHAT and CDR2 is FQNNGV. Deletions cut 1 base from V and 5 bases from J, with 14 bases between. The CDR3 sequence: CASSLVAMGATEAFF. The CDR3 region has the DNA TGTGCCAGCAGCTTAGTAGCCATGGGGGCAACTGAAGCTTTCTTT.

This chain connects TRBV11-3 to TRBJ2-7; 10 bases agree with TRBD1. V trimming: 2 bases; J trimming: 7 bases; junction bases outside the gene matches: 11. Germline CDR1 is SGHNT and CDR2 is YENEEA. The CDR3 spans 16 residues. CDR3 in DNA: TGTGCCAGCAGCTTACACGCCGGGACAGGGGCCGGGGAGCAGTACTTC. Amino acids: CASSLHAGTGAGEQYF.

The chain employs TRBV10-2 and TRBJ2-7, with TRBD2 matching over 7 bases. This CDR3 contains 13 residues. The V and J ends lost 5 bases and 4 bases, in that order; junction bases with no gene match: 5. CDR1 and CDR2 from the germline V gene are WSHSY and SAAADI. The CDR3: CASSTERGYEQYF. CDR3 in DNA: TGCGCCAGCAGTACCGAGCGGGGATACGAGCAGTACTTC.